Presented here are 10 T cell receptor beta chains from one specimen sequenced in a study of cytomegalovirus exposure and HLA in healthy donors (dated by TCRdb to the late 2010s). The library was produced with the immunoSEQ multiplex PCR assay. For the multiplex PCR, a mixture combining 60 forward primers for TCR Vbeta segments and 13 reverse primers for TCR Jbeta segments was used. Here the immuneACCESS table is served through TCRdb, limited to in-frame sequences with V and J called. Missing clones are a known gap in these copies; in checked studies unresolved V genes cover under half, and the rest lacks a known reason. For this sample the table gives a few hundred thousand clones, of which under 80% were detected only once. Together, the top ten hold approximately 2.5% of the sample. The source material was PBMCs. Source of these receptors: a female donor in good health and CMV-seronegative.

V usage is TRBV11-3 and J usage is TRBJ1-1; D uncertain. CDR3 length equals 13 residues. Germline lookup yields CDR1 SGHNT and CDR2 YENEEA. V was pared by 0 bases and J by 5 bases, with 7 bases between. The DNA for the CDR3 is TGTGCCAGCAGCTTAGAGTCGGGGACTGAAGCTTTCTTT. Amino acids: CASSLESGTEAFF.

This clone was seen a few times. CDR3 loop: CASTNRTSNNEQFF. The CDR3 bases are TGCGCCAGCACAAACCGGACAAGTAACAATGAGCAGTTCTTC. The chain carries TRBV5-1 and TRBJ2-1, with a weak D call TRBD1 (5 bases). V lost 6 bases, J lost 5 bases, and 15 bases lay in between. Germline V gene data show CDR1 as SGHRS and CDR2 as YFSETQ. CDR3 length: 14 residues.

This clone was detected only a few times. This chain uses TRBV6-6 with TRBJ2-7; D ambiguous. Trimming left V 2 bases short and J 7 bases short, with 18 bases between. Looked up from germline, CDR1 is MNHNY and CDR2 is SVGAGI (reference sequence). This CDR3 region has 15 residues. As DNA, the CDR3 is TGTGCCAGCAGTTACGTCGGATCCGATACGGGTGAGCAGTACTTC. Protein sequence: CASSYVGSDTGEQYF.

This chain links TRBV28 with TRBJ1-1; D gene unclear. V was shortened by 10 bases and J by 3 bases, with 12 bases between the two germline ends. This CDR3 region has 12 residues. The germline gives CDR1 MDHEN, CDR2 SYDVKM. The CDR3 reads CATSDSDTEAFF. The CDR3 DNA is TGTGCCACTTCGGACTCTGACACTGAAGCTTTCTTT.

The J gene is TRBJ1-2, the V gene TRBV28; D is ambiguous. This CDR3 comprises 15 residues. Per germline, CDR1 MDHEN and CDR2 SYDVKM. Trimming took off 5 bases at V and 1 base at J, with 14 bases between the two ends. CDR3 protein: CASSRIEGYNYGYTF. The CDR3 coding sequence is TGTGCCAGCAGTCGGATTGAGGGTTATAACTATGGCTACACCTTC.

The genes are TRBV29-1 and TRBJ2-2; TRBD2 agrees at 8 bases. V trimming: 3 bases; J trimming: 7 bases; junction bases outside the gene matches: 4. CDR1 and CDR2 from the germline V gene are SQVTM and ANQGSEA. This CDR3 region has 13 residues. This chain's CDR3 is CSVDLSGNGELFF. Written as DNA, the CDR3 is TGCAGCGTTGACCTTAGCGGGAACGGGGAGCTGTTTTTT.

This clone came up a few times. CDR3 region: CASSLEGTGLSSYNEQFF. The CDR3, as DNA: TGTGCCAGCAGCTTAGAAGGGACAGGGCTTAGCTCCTACAATGAGCAGTTCTTC. This chain uses TRBV11-2 with TRBJ2-1; 9 nucleotides line up with TRBD1. The CDR3 covers 18 residues. V dropped 0 bases and J dropped 0; count of bases not matched to a gene: 6. CDR1 and CDR2 (germline): SGHAT, FQNNGV.

The sample holds a few counts of this clone. V usage is TRBV25-1 and J usage is TRBJ1-4; 7 bases align to TRBD1. The length of the CDR3 is 15 residues. CDR1 and CDR2 from the germline V gene are MGHDK and SYGVNS. J gave up 7 bases and V 7 bases, and 12 bases lay outside the gene matches. DNA of the CDR3: TGTGCCAGCACCCAAGGGGGCCAGGGCGGTGAAAAACTGTTTTTT. It encodes CASTQGGQGGEKLFF.

The chain is built from TRBV10-3 and TRBJ2-1; 10 nucleotides align to TRBD2. V lost 0 bases and J lost 7; bases outside the gene matches: 9. The germline CDR1 and CDR2 sequences are ENHRY and SYGVKD. The CDR3 is 17 residues long. In nucleotides, the CDR3 is TGTGCCATCAGTGAGTCGATCTTAGCGGGAGGCTTGAATGAGCAGTTCTTC. Translation gives CAISESILAGGLNEQFF.

This chain links TRBV27 with TRBJ1-3; 8 nucleotides agree with TRBD1. The germline V gene encodes CDR1 MNHEY and CDR2 SMNVEV (reference sequence). The CDR3 is 16 amino acids. V gave up 5 bases and J gave up 4 bases; unmatched junction bases: 10. The chain's CDR3 is CASSPSRQGLGNTIYF. As DNA, the CDR3 is TGTGCCAGCAGTCCCTCCCGACAGGGGTTAGGAAACACCATATATTTT.